This T cell receptor (beta chain) originates from a study of T-cell memory formation after mild COVID-19. Study-wide findings and caveats: CD4+ clones that contracted lay mainly in CM and EM; CD8+ ones lay in EMRA. From day 15 to 85, contracting clones were balanced between CD4 and CD8, whereas later expanders leaned toward CD4+. There were some responding clones in pre-infection memory, which suggested that cross-reactive memory had joined.

In regard to this clonotype: Antigen specificity is unknown.

Germline-derived CDR1 and CDR2 are LGHNA and YSLEER. The germline V and J ends were trimmed by 4 bases and 4 bases, with 22 bases remaining between them. The CDR3 is made up of 17 amino acids. 5'RACE primed at constant segments yielded TCR alpha and TCR beta cDNA libraries bearing sample barcodes and UMIs. TCRdb analysed the 5' RACE reads with MiXCR anew, one entry per CDR3 protein. Among some 210,000 distinct CDR3 sequences, 10% to 13% were seen once, and the ten largest hold approximately 3%. The sequenced material came from PBMCs or a T cell subset sorted from them (not recorded which). The source is a man aged 18 to 29 who had mild COVID-19 (a few samples of this study predate the infection). Cell type and time point are not known. V is TRBV4-3 and J is TRBJ1-2; D possibly corresponds to TRBD1 (5 bases). CDR3 sequence (DNA): TGCGCCAGCAGCCCCGCCGGGACCGATACCCCCATCTATGGCTACACCTTC. It codes for CASSPAGTDTPIYGYTF.